A single sample is the source of the 9 T cell receptor beta chains below, sequenced in a study of blood T cell repertoires in COVID-19. Assay: immunoSEQ multiplex PCR; the TCRdb copy retains only in-frame clones and omits some. The table lists around 200,000 clones, around 80% of them singletons. What was sequenced was peripheral blood. The receptor set was obtained from a woman between 50 and 59 years old with acute or convalescent COVID-19.

This clone has a count of ten or more. The V and J genes are TRBV2 and TRBJ2-7; 8 positions agree with TRBD2. Per germline, CDR1 SNHLY and CDR2 FYNNEI. Unmatched junction bases numbered 8, after V lost 3 bases and J lost 4 bases. CDR3 length: 15 amino acids. The chain's CDR3 is CASSEGSGDIYEQYF. CDR3 nucleotide sequence: TGTGCCAGCAGTGAGGGTAGCGGGGACATTTACGAGCAGTACTTC.

The chain carries TRBV30 and TRBJ2-1; 13 bases map to TRBD2. The germline gives CDR1 GTSNPN, CDR2 SVGIG (reference sequence). Trimming at V came to 0 bases and at J to 7 bases, leaving 9 bases not matched to a gene. The CDR3 runs 17 residues. Written as DNA, the CDR3 is TGTGCCTGGAGTGTACTGGGGACTAGCGGGATAGTTAATGAGCAGTTCTTC. It codes for CAWSVLGTSGIVNEQFF.

The rearrangement links TRBV7-3 to TRBJ1-1; the D gene is possibly TRBD1 (6 bases). This CDR3 has 14 amino acids. From germline, CDR1 is SGHTA and CDR2 FQGTGA. The V and J ends lost 5 bases and 4 bases respectively, with 14 bases between them. CDR3 protein: CASSATGLGTEAFF. CDR3 nucleotides: TGTGCCAGCAGCGCCACAGGGTTGGGCACTGAAGCTTTCTTT.

The chain has TRBV27 and TRBJ2-7, with 8 nucleotides matching TRBD1. Germline CDR1 MNHEY, CDR2 SMNVEV (reference sequence). CDR3 length: 15 residues. With 3 bases clipped from V and 5 bases from J, the junction kept 9 bases outside the gene matches. The CDR3 DNA reads as TGTGCCAGCAGTTTGGTGCGGACAGGGTCCCACGAGCAGTACTTC. This gives the protein CASSLVRTGSHEQYF.

J is TRBJ2-2 and V is TRBV18; D remains ambiguous. Deletions cut 1 base from V and 7 bases from J, with 13 bases between. The germline CDR1 and CDR2 sequences are KGHSH and LQKENI. The CDR3 is 15 residues long. The CDR3 DNA is TGTGCCAGCTCACCACGGGTCCCGGAGAACGGGGAGCTGTTTTTT. Protein sequence: CASSPRVPENGELFF.

This clone was counted a single time. The chain carries TRBV2 and TRBJ1-3; D gene ambiguous. Trimming removed 1 base at V and 2 bases at J, with 6 bases between. The CDR3 has 14 amino acids. CDR1 is SNHLY and CDR2 is FYNNEI in the germline V gene. The CDR3 reads CASSEGGAGNTIYF. In DNA form, the CDR3 reads TGTGCCAGCAGTGAAGGCGGGGCTGGAAACACCATATATTTT.

V usage is TRBV2 and J usage is TRBJ1-1; a weak D match, TRBD1 (5 bases). The CDR3 consists of 14 residues. Trimming cost V 3 bases and J 1 base, with 9 bases left between them. CDR1 SNHLY and CDR2 FYNNEI come from the germline V gene. CDR3 nucleotides: TGTGCCAGCAGTGAGGGGCTGTGGAACACTGAAGCTTTCTTT. The encoded protein is CASSEGLWNTEAFF.

The chain carries TRBV30 and TRBJ2-5; TRBD1 agrees at 9 bases. The V and J ends lost 3 bases and 5 bases, in that order; junction bases with no gene match: 7. Germline loops: CDR1 GTSNPN, CDR2 SVGIG (reference sequence). This CDR3 contains 14 residues. CDR3 in amino acids: CAWRATGGRETQYF. The CDR3, as DNA: TGTGCCTGGAGGGCTACAGGGGGCAGGGAGACCCAGTACTTC.

The chain is built from TRBV11-2 and TRBJ2-1; the match to TRBD2 covers 7 bases. CDR3 size: 15 residues. The V segment lost 5 bases and the J segment 2 bases; nucleotides outside the gene matches: 6. CDR1 is SGHAT, CDR2 FQNNGV, per germline. The CDR3 DNA reads TGTGCCAGCAGCCAGGTACTAGCGACCTACAATGAGCAGTTCTTC. Translated: CASSQVLATYNEQFF.